A single sample is the source of the 17 T cell receptor beta chains below, sequenced in a study of STAT5B mutations in CD4+ large granular lymphocyte leukemia. The table came from immunoSEQ multiplex PCR; TCRdb's copy has only in-frame clones and leaves some out. The sample contains tens of thousands of clones, approximately 80% of which appear only once. The specimen sequenced was CD4+ T cells from blood buffy coats. The receptors stem from a human donor in good health.

CDR3 amino acids: CASSMKGLDYEQYF. As DNA, the CDR3 is TGTGCCAGTAGTATGAAGGGACTAGACTACGAGCAGTACTTC. The V gene is TRBV19, the J gene TRBJ2-7; 8 nucleotides match TRBD2. CDR1 is LNHDA, CDR2 SQIVND, per germline (reference sequence). CDR3 length: 14 residues. The junction had 4 bases not matched to a gene; V was cut back by 3 bases and J by 3 bases. The full variable domain, completed using reference TRBV19 and TRBJ2-7, is DGGITQSPKYLFRKEGQNVTLSCEQNLNHDAMYWYRQDPGQGLRLIYYSQIVNDFQKGDIAEGYSVSREKKESFPLTVTSAQKNPTAFYLCASSMKGLDYEQYFGPGTRLTVT.

This clone was observed a handful of times. CDR3 in DNA: TGTGCCAGCAGTTTGAACCCTTTCCGCTCTGGGGCCAACGTCCTGACTTTC. Translated: CASSLNPFRSGANVLTF. The chain is built from TRBV28 and TRBJ2-6; no clear D gene. Trimming removed 3 bases at V and 0 bases at J, with 12 bases between. The CDR3 contains 17 residues. CDR1 is MDHEN and CDR2 is SYDVKM in the germline V gene.

The chain employs TRBV6-5 and TRBJ2-3; TRBD1 or TRBD2 may be the D gene (5 bases each). Germline V gene lookup returns CDR1 MNHEY and CDR2 SVGAGI. The V gene lost 2 bases and the J gene lost 1 base, with 10 bases spanning the gap. This CDR3 is 15 amino acids long. The CDR3 protein is CASSYEGKRTDTQYF. The CDR3 bases are TGTGCCAGCAGTTACGAGGGGAAGCGCACAGATACGCAGTATTTT.

Concerning this clone: Additional DNA sequences in this sample encode the identical CDR3. The chain links TRBV29-1 to TRBJ1-5, with TRBD1 matching over 11 bases. Germline assignment: CDR1 SQVTM and CDR2 ANQGSEA. V lost 6 bases and J lost 4; bases outside the gene matches: 2. This CDR3 has 13 residues. The CDR3 nucleotides read TGCAGCGTAGGACAGGGGGCAAATCAGCCCCAGCATTTT. Translation gives CSVGQGANQPQHF.

V gene TRBV10-2 combines with J gene TRBJ2-7; maybe TRBD2 (6 bases). Germline CDR1 is WSHSY and CDR2 is SAAADI. This CDR3 region has 12 residues. Trimming left V 6 bases short and J 3 bases short, with 9 bases between. The CDR3 DNA reads as TGCGCCAGCAGGGGGGGTCTCTACGAGCAGTACTTC. This codes for CASRGGLYEQYF.

For this clone: The junction departs from germline at one end; a sequencing error may be responsible. The chain recombines TRBV27 with TRBJ1-4, with D possibly being TRBD1 (5 bases). Germline V gene data show CDR1 as MNHEY and CDR2 as SMNVEV (reference sequence). CDR3 size: 13 residues. The CDR3, as DNA: TGTGCCACCAGTCTGGGGGCTAATGAAAAACTGTTTTTT. It translates to CATSLGANEKLFF.

Written as DNA, the CDR3 is TGTGCCAGCGCGGCGGGCGGGTGGACTGAAGCTTTCTTT. Translated: CASAAGGWTEAFF. This chain connects TRBV28 to TRBJ1-1; D unresolved. Trimming removed 8 bases at V and 5 bases at J, with 15 bases between. The CDR3 spans 13 residues. CDR1 is MDHEN, CDR2 SYDVKM, per germline.

The rearrangement links TRBV2 to TRBJ1-1, with D perhaps matching TRBD1 (5 bases). Trimming stripped 0 bases from V and 4 bases from J, with 6 bases between. The CDR3 extends over 13 amino acids. Germline CDR1 and CDR2: SNHLY and FYNNEI. The CDR3: CASSEAGATEAFF. CDR3 nucleotides: TGTGCCAGCAGTGAAGCAGGGGCCACTGAAGCTTTCTTT.

V usage is TRBV9 and J usage is TRBJ1-2, with D hard to call. V lost 3 bases and J lost 0, with 12 bases in between. Germline CDR1 SGDLS, CDR2 YYNGEE. CDR3 length: 15 amino acids. CDR3 DNA sequence: TGTGCCAGCAGCGGGTCACGGATTCCTAACTATGGCTACACCTTC. Translated: CASSGSRIPNYGYTF. The complete variable domain, with remaining parts taken from reference TRBV9 and TRBJ1-2, reads DSGVTQTPKHLITATGQRVTLRCSPRSGDLSVYWYQQSLDQGLQFLIQYYNGEERAKGNILERFSAQQFPDLHSELNLSSLELGDSALYFCASSGSRIPNYGYTFGSGTRLTVV.

This clone has only a few counts. The chain joins TRBV11-1 to TRBJ2-6; no firm D call. Looked up from germline, CDR1 is SGHAT and CDR2 is FQDESV (reference sequence). The CDR3 totals 18 residues. V was pared by 0 bases and J by 0 bases, with 12 bases between. The CDR3 bases are TGTGCCAGCAGCTTAGCGATCAGTCCCTCCTCTGGGGCCAACGTCCTGACTTTC. It translates to CASSLAISPSSGANVLTF.

The count of this clone is one. The rearrangement links TRBV5-4 to TRBJ2-3, with 15 positions matching TRBD2. This CDR3 is 19 amino acids long. Trimming cost V 4 bases and J 2 bases; bases outside gene matches: 11. From germline, CDR1 is SGHNT and CDR2 YYREEE (reference sequence). The CDR3 loop is CASSPNRGLAGGITDTQYF. CDR3 sequence (DNA): TGTGCCAGCAGCCCGAACCGGGGACTAGCGGGAGGTATCACAGATACGCAGTATTTT.

The CDR3 region is CAWSGGPETQYF. The CDR3 DNA is TGTGCCTGGAGCGGCGGGCCAGAGACCCAGTACTTC. The V call is TRBV30, the J call TRBJ2-5, with D possibly matching TRBD2 (5 bases). Trimming took 3 bases from V and 4 from J, leaving 9 bases between them. The germline gives CDR1 GTSNPN, CDR2 SVGIG (reference sequence). This CDR3 has 12 amino acids.

CDR3 sequence (DNA): TGTGCCAGCAGCCTAACGGACAGGTCGAGCACTGAAGCTTTCTTT. It yields the protein CASSLTDRSSTEAFF. The V call is TRBV5-4, the J call TRBJ1-1, with 7 bases lining up with TRBD1. CDR1 is SGHNT and CDR2 is YYREEE in the germline V gene (reference sequence). CDR3 size: 15 residues. The junction had 10 bases not matched to a gene; V was cut back by 4 bases and J by 4 bases.

The J gene is TRBJ2-3, the V gene TRBV28, with TRBD2 as a possible D gene (5 bases). V was trimmed by 4 bases and J by 2 bases, leaving 10 bases between them. The V gene's germline CDR1 is MDHEN and CDR2 SYDVKM. The CDR3 has 14 amino acids. The CDR3 reads CASSSGLYTDTQYF. The CDR3 coding sequence is TGTGCCAGCAGTTCTGGACTCTACACAGATACGCAGTATTTT.

In its sample, this clone was seen once. This chain uses TRBV6-1 with TRBJ2-2; no clear D gene. V was pared by 1 base and J by 1 base, with 4 bases between. The CDR3 length is 14 residues. The V gene's germline CDR1 is MNHNS and CDR2 SASEGT. The CDR3 nucleotides read TGTGCCAGCAGTGAAGTAAGGAACACCGGGGAGCTGTTTTTT. This sequence encodes CASSEVRNTGELFF.

This chain joins TRBV10-3 and TRBJ2-5; 7 bases are a match to TRBD1. The DNA matches TRBJ2-7 better at its end, which makes the J call doubtful. The CDR3 spans 13 residues. The germline CDR1 and CDR2 sequences are ENHRY and SYGVKD. The CDR3 region has the DNA TGTGCCATCAGTGAGTCGGGACAGTACGAGCAGTACTTC. Translating it yields CAISESGQYEQYF.

The V and J genes are TRBV5-1 and TRBJ2-1, with a weak D call TRBD1 (6 bases). V was cut by 0 bases and J by 4 bases, with 11 bases left in between. CDR3 size: 15 residues. Germline CDR1 and CDR2: SGHRS and YFSETQ. DNA for the CDR3: TGCGCCAGCAGCTTGGAGGGACAAGTATACAATGAGCAGTTCTTC. Encoded protein: CASSLEGQVYNEQFF.